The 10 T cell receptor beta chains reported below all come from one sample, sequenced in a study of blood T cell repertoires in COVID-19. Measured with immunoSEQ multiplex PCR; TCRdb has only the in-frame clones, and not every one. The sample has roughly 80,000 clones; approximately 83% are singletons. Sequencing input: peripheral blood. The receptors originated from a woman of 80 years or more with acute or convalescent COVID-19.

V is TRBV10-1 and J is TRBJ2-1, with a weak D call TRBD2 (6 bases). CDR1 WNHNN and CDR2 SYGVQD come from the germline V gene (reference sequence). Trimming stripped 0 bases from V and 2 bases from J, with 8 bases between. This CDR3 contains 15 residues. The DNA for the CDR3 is TGCGCCAGCAGTGAGTCGGGGGGTACCTACAATGAGCAGTTCTTC. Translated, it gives CASSESGGTYNEQFF.

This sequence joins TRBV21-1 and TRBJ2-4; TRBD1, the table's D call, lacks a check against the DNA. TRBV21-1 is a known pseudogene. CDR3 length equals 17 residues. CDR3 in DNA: TGTGCCAGCAGCAGGTCAGGACAGGGTAATACCAAAAACATTCAGTACTTC. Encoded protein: CASSRSGQGNTKNIQYF.

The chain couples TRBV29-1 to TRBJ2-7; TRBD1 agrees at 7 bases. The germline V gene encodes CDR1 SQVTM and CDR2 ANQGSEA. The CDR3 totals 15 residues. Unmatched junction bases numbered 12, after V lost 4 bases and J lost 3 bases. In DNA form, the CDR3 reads TGCAGCGTTGGAGTCACGTGGGACAGAGACTACGAGCAGTACTTC. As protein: CSVGVTWDRDYEQYF.

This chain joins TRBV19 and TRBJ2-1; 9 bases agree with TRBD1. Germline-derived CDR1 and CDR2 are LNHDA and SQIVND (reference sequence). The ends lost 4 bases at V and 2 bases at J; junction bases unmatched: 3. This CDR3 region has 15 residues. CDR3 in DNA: TGTGCCAGTAGTAAAGACAGGGGGGCCTACAATGAGCAGTTCTTC. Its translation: CASSKDRGAYNEQFF.

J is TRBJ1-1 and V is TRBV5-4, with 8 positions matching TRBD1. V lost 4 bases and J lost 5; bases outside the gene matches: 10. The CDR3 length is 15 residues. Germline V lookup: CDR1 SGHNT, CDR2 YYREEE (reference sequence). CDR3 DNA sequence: TGTGCCAGCAGCCCAGGGGGCGCTAGATCGACTGAAGCTTTCTTT. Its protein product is CASSPGGARSTEAFF.

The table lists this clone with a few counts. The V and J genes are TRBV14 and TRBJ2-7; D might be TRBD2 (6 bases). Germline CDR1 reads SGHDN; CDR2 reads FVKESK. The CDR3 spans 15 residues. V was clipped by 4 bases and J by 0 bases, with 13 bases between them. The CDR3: CASSPGRDPSYEQYF. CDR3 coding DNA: TGTGCCAGCAGCCCCGGGCGGGACCCCTCCTACGAGCAGTACTTC. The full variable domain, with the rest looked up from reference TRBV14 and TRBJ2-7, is EAGVTQFPSHSVIEKGQTVTLRCDPISGHDNLYWYRRVMGKEIKFLLHFVKESKQDESGMPNNRFLAERTGGTYSTLKVQPAELEDSGVYFCASSPGRDPSYEQYFGPGTRLTVT.

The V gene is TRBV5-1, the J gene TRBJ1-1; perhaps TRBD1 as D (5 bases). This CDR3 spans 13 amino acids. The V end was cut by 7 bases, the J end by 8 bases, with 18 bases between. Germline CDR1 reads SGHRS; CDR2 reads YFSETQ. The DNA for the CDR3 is TGCGCCAGCTACTCTTTACAGGCGGACGAAGCTTTCTTT. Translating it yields CASYSLQADEAFF. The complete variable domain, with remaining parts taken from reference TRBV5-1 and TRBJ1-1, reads KAGVTQTPRYLIKTRGQQVTLSCSPISGHRSVSWYQQTPGQGLQFLFEYFSETQRNKGNFPGRFSGRQFSNSRSEMNVSTLELGDSALYLCASYSLQADEAFFGQGTRLTVV.

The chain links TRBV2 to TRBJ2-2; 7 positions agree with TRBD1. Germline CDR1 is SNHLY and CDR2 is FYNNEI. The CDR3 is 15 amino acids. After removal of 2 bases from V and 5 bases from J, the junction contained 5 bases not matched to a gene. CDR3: CASSENRGGTGELFF. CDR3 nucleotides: TGTGCCAGCAGTGAAAACAGGGGTGGGACCGGGGAGCTGTTTTTT.

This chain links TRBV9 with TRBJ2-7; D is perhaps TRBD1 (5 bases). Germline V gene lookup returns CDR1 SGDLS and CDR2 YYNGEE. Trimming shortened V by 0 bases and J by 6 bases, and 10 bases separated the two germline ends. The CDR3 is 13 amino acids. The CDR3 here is CASSVVEGVEQYF. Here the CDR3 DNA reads TGTGCCAGCAGCGTAGTCGAAGGGGTCGAGCAGTACTTC.

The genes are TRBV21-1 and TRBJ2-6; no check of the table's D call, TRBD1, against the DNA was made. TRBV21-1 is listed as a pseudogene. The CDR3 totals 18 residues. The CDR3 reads CASSKVLDRGSGANVLTF. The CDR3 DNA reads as TGTGCCAGCAGCAAAGTTCTGGACAGGGGGTCTGGGGCCAACGTCCTGACTTTC.